The clone carrying this T cell receptor (beta chain) has a handful of counts. Antigen: not known. This entry is derived from a study of post-analysis software for immune sequencing data. General study results and limits: Four or five TRBV segments, including TRBV5-6, TRBV5-1 and TRBV20-1, were more frequent in patients than controls.

V dropped 4 bases and J dropped 2 bases, with 5 bases sitting between them. Germline CDR1 SGHVS, CDR2 FNYEAQ. The CDR3 is 12 amino acids. Incorporated into the TCR beta cDNA libraries were unique molecular identifiers, which served to reduce PCR and sequencing biases. TCRdb fed the PCR reads into MiXCR, producing one record per CDR3 protein. The sample lists about 460,000 distinct CDR3 sequences, around 40% seen once, with about an eighth in the top ten. The source of this sequence is a girl aged 10 to 17 with multiple sclerosis. The chain has TRBV7-6 and TRBJ2-5; D is unclear. Sequencing was performed on blood. Here the CDR3 reads CASSWVQETQYF. The DNA for the CDR3 is TGTGCCAGCAGCTGGGTACAAGAGACCCAGTACTTC.